This T cell receptor (beta chain) appears in the sequencing data of a study of blood T cell repertoires in COVID-19. Background on the study: Acute and convalescent COVID-19 samples came from the United States, Italy and Spain. Sources were T cells, B-cell-depleted T cells, or PBMCs; the material itself was cDNA or gDNA.

It was during active infection that Seattle patients were enrolled and then longitudinally followed. In the authors' workflow: Quantification of nucleated cells was approximated via reference gene primer amplification. Libraries were prepared by immunoSEQ multiplex PCR; TCRdb keeps only in-frame clonotypes and omits some of them. Clone size and the V and J calls come from that table; the DNA yielded D and trimming. The sample carries 300,000 or so clones, roughly 90% recorded once. Per the germline V gene, CDR1 is WNHNN and CDR2 is SYGVQD (reference sequence). Trimming left V 4 bases short and J 5 bases short, with 9 bases between. The CDR3 spans 13 residues.

The TCR was taken from a woman aged 25 to 39 with COVID-19, enrolled during active disease. The chain combines TRBV10-1 with TRBJ1-5; possibly TRBD1 for D (6 bases). The sequencing input was peripheral blood. CDR3 region: CASSGQDDQPQHF. In nucleotides, the CDR3 is TGCGCCAGCAGTGGACAGGACGATCAGCCCCAGCATTTT.